This T cell receptor beta chain was recorded in a study of blood T cell repertoires in COVID-19. The sample holds one count of this clone. Clones were read by immunoSEQ multiplex PCR, and TCRdb kept only the in-frame ones, dropping some. The table records fewer than 90,000 clones, around 74% of them present only once. Patients from Seattle were sampled longitudinally, starting during active infection. Input material: peripheral blood. The TCR originated in a man aged 55 to 70 with COVID-19, enrolled during active disease.

Written as DNA, the CDR3 is TGTGCCAGTAAGGTCGGGGGGCCGGTCAAAAACATTCAGTACTTC. Translating gives CASKVGGPVKNIQYF. V is TRBV19 and J is TRBJ2-4; D perhaps matches TRBD2 (7 bases). Per germline, CDR1 LNHDA and CDR2 SQIVND (reference sequence). Trimming took off 7 bases at V and 3 bases at J, with 16 bases between the two ends. The CDR3 has 15 residues.